A single sample is the source of the 20 T cell receptor beta chains below, sequenced in a study of blood T cell repertoires in COVID-19. Generated by immunoSEQ multiplex PCR, the TCRdb table keeps only in-frame clones and is missing some. Among hundreds of thousands of clones, around four fifths were seen once, and the ten largest hold 4.5% to 5%. The sequenced material came from PBMCs or T cells enriched from blood (not recorded which). Source of these receptors: a woman between 50 and 59 years old who had been exposed to COVID-19.

For this clone: At one end the junction does not follow the germline gene, possibly because of a read error. The gene calls are TRBV6-5 and TRBJ1-1; D remains unclear. Germline V gene lookup returns CDR1 MNHEY and CDR2 SVGAGI. This CDR3 is built from 14 residues. The CDR3 loop reads CASSHSGRNTEAFF. CDR3 DNA sequence: TGTGCCAGCAGTCACTCGGGGAGGAACACTGAAGCTTTCTTT.

The chain has TRBV28 and TRBJ2-4; the match to TRBD2 covers 7 bases. The CDR3 consists of 15 residues. The trim removed 2 bases at V and 1 base at J, leaving 2 bases unmatched. In germline, CDR1 is MDHEN, CDR2 SYDVKM. CDR3 region: CASSLGGVAKNIQYF. CDR3 DNA sequence: TGTGCCAGCAGTTTAGGGGGGGTCGCCAAAAACATTCAGTACTTC.

With respect to this clone: At the DNA level, this CDR3 is encoded by other sequences in the same sample as well. J is TRBJ1-2 and V is TRBV5-1; 8 bases match TRBD1. The V gene's germline CDR1 is SGHRS and CDR2 YFSETQ. After removal of 3 bases from V and 4 bases from J, the junction contained 8 bases not matched to a gene. CDR3 length: 15 residues. Here the CDR3 reads CASSSGQGGSYGYTF. CDR3 bases: TGCGCCAGCAGCTCTGGACAGGGTGGGAGCTATGGCTACACCTTC.

This clone was observed a few times. This chain joins TRBV2 and TRBJ2-7; TRBD2 agrees at 7 bases. The germline V gene has CDR1 SNHLY and CDR2 FYNNEI. The CDR3 totals 15 residues. The V segment lost 5 bases and the J segment 2 bases; nucleotides outside the gene matches: 9. For the CDR3, the DNA is TGTGCCAGCAGTTTCACGGCGGGGGTGACCTACGAGCAGTACTTC. It yields the protein CASSFTAGVTYEQYF.

The chain has TRBV6-2 or TRBV6-3 and TRBJ2-7; 8 bases match TRBD1. Trimming took 5 bases from V and 1 from J; bases not matched to a gene: 1. CDR1 and CDR2 (germline): MNHEY, SVGEGT. This CDR3 has 13 amino acids. Here the CDR3 reads CASSRDRSYEQYF. The CDR3 coding sequence is TGTGCCAGCAGTAGGGACAGGTCCTACGAGCAGTACTTC.

V gene TRBV18 combines with J gene TRBJ2-5, with 9 bases identical to TRBD1. V shed 4 bases, J shed 5 bases, and the junction held 8 bases outside the gene matches. This CDR3 has 15 amino acids. CDR1 KGHSH and CDR2 LQKENI come from the germline V gene. CDR3 nucleotide sequence: TGTGCCAGCTCACTGGGACAGGGTCCAGCGGAGACCCAGTACTTC. It specifies CASSLGQGPAETQYF.

The chain combines TRBV6-6 with TRBJ1-1, with TRBD1 matching 7 bases. The ends lost 4 bases at V and 4 bases at J; junction bases unmatched: 6. The germline gives CDR1 MNHNY, CDR2 SVGAGI (reference sequence). The CDR3 contains 14 residues. For the CDR3, the DNA is TGTGCCAGCAGTTCAGGCAGGGGGAGCACTGAAGCTTTCTTT. The encoded protein is CASSSGRGSTEAFF.

This clone turned up a few times. V and J are TRBV5-1 and TRBJ2-7; TRBD1 aligns across 9 bases. Losses at the gene ends were 1 base for V and 0 bases for J; bases not matched to a gene: 11. CDR3 length: 18 amino acids. The germline CDR1 and CDR2 sequences are SGHRS and YFSETQ. Written as DNA, the CDR3 is TGCGCCAGCAGCTTGAAGCGCGGCACAGGGGGCTTCTCCTACGAGCAGTACTTC. It is translated as CASSLKRGTGGFSYEQYF.

V is TRBV5-4 and J is TRBJ1-2; D gene ambiguous. Germline V lookup: CDR1 SGHNT, CDR2 YYREEE (reference sequence). CDR3 size: 12 residues. Trimming stripped 1 base from V and 7 bases from J, with 8 bases between. CDR3 sequence reads: CASSLQAGGYTF. The CDR3, as DNA: TGTGCCAGCAGCTTGCAGGCGGGTGGCTACACCTTC.

The chain uses TRBV11-2 and TRBJ1-3, with 7 bases aligning to TRBD1. CDR1 SGHAT and CDR2 FQNNGV come from the germline V gene. J was trimmed by 0 bases and V by 5 bases; bases with no gene match: 10. The CDR3 totals 17 residues. CDR3: CASSTLDRFDSGNTIYF. The DNA of the CDR3 is TGTGCCAGCAGCACTTTGGACAGGTTCGACTCTGGAAACACCATATATTTT. Full variable domain (remainder filled in from reference TRBV11-2 and TRBJ1-3): EAGVAQSPRYKIIEKRQSVAFWCNPISGHATLYWYQQILGQGPKLLIQFQNNGVVDDSQLPKDRFSAERLKGVDSTLKIQPAKLEDSAVYLCASSTLDRFDSGNTIYFGEGSWLTVV.

Details on this clone: The sample contains more than one DNA sequence encoding this CDR3. The genes are TRBV18 and TRBJ1-1; weak D call: TRBD1 (6 bases). This CDR3 has 14 amino acids. The V gene lost 6 bases and the J gene lost 1 base, with 12 bases spanning the gap. Per germline, CDR1 KGHSH and CDR2 LQKENI. CDR3 protein: CASSPTGPNTEAFF. The CDR3 DNA follows: TGTGCCAGCTCTCCAACAGGGCCGAACACTGAAGCTTTCTTT. The variable domain in full, completed from reference TRBV18 and TRBJ1-1, reads NAGVMQNPRHLVRRRGQEARLRCSPMKGHSHVYWYRQLPEEGLKFMVYLQKENIIDESGMPKERFSAEFPKEGPSILRIQQVVRGDSAAYFCASSPTGPNTEAFFGQGTRLTVV.

V is TRBV13 and J is TRBJ1-3; D remains ambiguous. This CDR3 contains 13 residues. Per germline, CDR1 PRHDT and CDR2 FYEKMQ (reference sequence). Trimming took off 0 bases at V and 11 bases at J, with 11 bases between the two ends. In DNA, the CDR3 is TGTGCCAGCAGCTTAGGCCTTTCCGGTTCCATATATTTT. Amino acid sequence: CASSLGLSGSIYF. Using reference TRBV13 and TRBJ1-3 for the parts outside the CDR3, the full variable domain is AAGVIQSPRHLIKEKRETATLKCYPIPRHDTVYWYQQGPGQDPQFLISFYEKMQSDKGSIPDRFSAQQFSDYHSELNMSSLELGDSALYFCASSLGLSGSIYFGEGSWLTVV.

In DNA, the CDR3 is TGTGCCAGCGGGCTCCTCGGTGATGAGCAGTTCTTC. This encodes CASGLLGDEQFF. The J gene is TRBJ2-1, the V gene TRBV10-3, with D possibly matching TRBD2 (5 bases). V gave up 10 bases and J gave up 8 bases, with 15 bases separating them. Germline CDR1 and CDR2: ENHRY and SYGVKD. The CDR3 extends over 12 amino acids.

The V call is TRBV7-8, the J call TRBJ1-6; 8 bases are a match to TRBD1. Germline V gene sequence: CDR1 SGHVS, CDR2 FQNEAQ. V trimming: 4 bases; J trimming: 6 bases; junction bases outside the gene matches: 5. CDR3 length: 15 amino acids. CDR3 sequence (DNA): TGTGCCAGCAGCTCGTCGACAGGGGTTAATTCACCCCTCCACTTT. It specifies CASSSSTGVNSPLHF.

CDR3: CASSQETGRTNTEAFF. The CDR3 bases are TGCGCCAGCAGCCAAGAGACAGGCAGAACCAACACTGAAGCTTTCTTT. J is TRBJ1-1 and V is TRBV4-1; tentative D call: TRBD1 (6 bases). CDR1 MGHRA and CDR2 YSYEKL come from the germline V gene. There are 16 residues in the CDR3. Trimming removed 0 bases at V and 2 bases at J, with 13 bases between.

This chain connects TRBV4-3 to TRBJ1-4; 7 bases map to TRBD1. The CDR3 has 14 amino acids. The germline V gene encodes CDR1 LGHNA and CDR2 YSLEER. V lost 0 bases to trimming and J lost 16 bases; unmatched junction nucleotides: 11. The CDR3, as DNA: TGCGCCAGCAGCCAAGAGATAGGGGGCTCCGCGCCGTTTTTT. This translates into CASSQEIGGSAPFF.

The V call is TRBV5-1, the J call TRBJ2-6, with 9 nucleotides matching TRBD1. The CDR3 has 19 residues. CDR1 and CDR2 (germline): SGHRS, YFSETQ. The J segment lost 1 base and the V segment lost 4 bases, leaving 12 bases of the junction unmatched. The CDR3 here is CASSLLGDRGASGANVLTF. DNA for the CDR3: TGCGCCAGCAGCCTGCTGGGTGACAGGGGGGCGTCTGGGGCCAACGTCCTGACTTTC.

The chain links TRBV19 to TRBJ1-4; 9 bases are shared with TRBD1. This CDR3 has 14 residues. Trimming at V came to 3 bases and at J to 10 bases, leaving 6 bases not matched to a gene. Germline V lookup: CDR1 LNHDA, CDR2 SQIVND (reference sequence). In DNA, the CDR3 is TGTGCCAGTAGTATGGGACAGGGTCTAGGAAAACTGTTTTTT. It encodes CASSMGQGLGKLFF.

This chain uses TRBV7-3 with TRBJ2-7; D perhaps matches TRBD2 (5 bases). CDR1 is SGHTA, CDR2 FQGTGA, per germline. Trimming cost V 5 bases and J 6 bases, with 26 bases left between them. This CDR3 is built from 17 residues. The CDR3 sequence is CASSPDRVSAQEGEQYF. The CDR3 DNA sequence: TGTGCCAGCAGCCCCGACCGGGTCAGCGCCCAAGAGGGCGAGCAGTACTTC.

The rearrangement uses TRBV18 and TRBJ1-3; possible D gene TRBD1, 6 bases. The germline V and J ends were trimmed by 3 bases and 4 bases, with 13 bases remaining between them. The germline V gene encodes CDR1 KGHSH and CDR2 LQKENI. The CDR3 spans 15 residues. The chain's CDR3 is CASSPSTGSGNTIYF. CDR3 coding DNA: TGTGCCAGCTCACCTTCAACAGGGTCCGGAAACACCATATATTTT.